These T cell receptor beta chains were read from a single sample in a study of response to subunit inactivated influenza vaccine. Each CDR3 protein is one row after TCRdb ran MiXCR on the RT-PCR reads. The sample records more than 150,000 distinct CDR3 sequences, about 10% being singletons. Sequencing used CD8+ T cells sorted from PBMCs, obtained roughly 24 months after vaccination. These receptors originate from a man between 50 and 69 years old who received an inactivated influenza vaccine. The CDR3 runs from the conserved cysteine through the conserved F or W. D genes are given only for firm matches. Some rows mark clone size as missing; the rest say once, few, many or name a class of expanded clone.

TRBV16,.,15,TRBD1,TRBJ2-7,TGTGCCAGCAGCCAATCCCCGGGACAGATCTACGAGCAGTACTTC,CASSQSPGQIYEQYF
TRBV20-1,few,14,TRBD2,TRBJ2-2,TGCAGTGCCCTACTAGCGGAGAACACCGGGGAGCTGTTTTTT,CSALLAENTGELFF
TRBV20-1,.,14,TRBD2,TRBJ2-5,TGCAGTGCTAGAGACGGGGGGGCCGGAGAGACCCAGTACTTC,CSARDGGAGETQYF
TRBV27,.,16,.,TRBJ2-3,TGTGCCAGCAGTTTAGGGACCTTCTTGAGCACAGATACGCAGTATTTT,CASSLGTFLSTDTQYF
TRBV20-1,.,12,.,TRBJ1-1,TGCAGTGCCCCGGGGCCAGGCCCTGAAGCTTTCTTT,CSAPGPGPEAFF
TRBV3-1,many,14,.,TRBJ2-7,TGTGCCAGCAGCCACCGGGACTTAGCCTACGAGCAGTACTTC,CASSHRDLAYEQYF
TRBV28,.,14,.,TRBJ2-7,TGTGCCAGCAGTTTATTTGGGGAACCCTACGAGCAGTACTTC,CASSLFGEPYEQYF
TRBV4-3,many,20,TRBD2,TRBJ2-7,TGCGCCAGCAGCCAAGAATTTCTTGGAGTAGGGACTAGCGGGATCTACGAGCAGTACTTC,CASSQEFLGVGTSGIYEQYF
TRBV6-2/TRBV6-3,few,15,TRBD2,TRBJ2-3,TGTGCCAGCAGAAACCGCGGGGGGCCAAGGGATACGCAGTATTTT,CASRNRGGPRDTQYF
TRBV9,few,16,.,TRBJ2-3,TGTGCCAGCAGCGTAACCACGGGAGCTATGGCAGATACGCAGTATTTT,CASSVTTGAMADTQYF
TRBV28,few,16,.,TRBJ2-7,TGTGCCAGCAGTTTAGTCGGGACTCCCAGCTCCTACGAGCAGTACTTC,CASSLVGTPSSYEQYF
TRBV19,.,15,.,TRBJ2-7,TGTGCCAGTAGTATAGTCGGGGGAACCGCCGGGGAGCAGTACTTC,CASSIVGGTAGEQYF
TRBV6-2/TRBV6-3,.,16,TRBD1,TRBJ1-5,TGTGCCAGCAGCAGGACAGGGGGCGCCGGCAATCAGCCCCAGCATTTT,CASSRTGGAGNQPQHF
TRBV6-5,many,15,.,TRBJ1-2,TGTGCCAGCAGTTACTCCCCGGGACCGGTTTACGGCTACACCTTC,CASSYSPGPVYGYTF
TRBV11-3,.,17,TRBD2,TRBJ2-1,TGTGCCAGCAGCTTAGAAGGGACTAGCGCGCGTTACAATGAGCAGTTCTTC,CASSLEGTSARYNEQFF
TRBV28,.,15,.,TRBJ2-3,TGTGCCAGCAGTTTAAGGGCCGATAGCACAGATACGCAGTATTTT,CASSLRADSTDTQYF
TRBV15,.,15,.,TRBJ1-5,TGTGCCACCAGCGGGGACGCTCGTAGCAATCAGCCCCAGCATTTT,CATSGDARSNQPQHF
TRBV6-5,.,14,.,TRBJ1-2,TGTGCCAGCAGTTACTCCCATGGCAGCTATGGCTACACCTTC,CASSYSHGSYGYTF
TRBV9,few,11,.,TRBJ2-3,TGTGCCAGCAGCGTAGACGGGAATCGGTATTTT,CASSVDGNRYF
TRBV9,few,15,.,TRBJ2-1,TGTGCCAGCACACAGTCTGGACAGATAGACAATGAGCAGTTCTTC,CASTQSGQIDNEQFF
TRBV9,many,15,.,TRBJ2-3,TGTGCCAGCAGCGTATCTATGGGATTCACAGATACGCAGTATTTT,CASSVSMGFTDTQYF
TRBV7-2,.,16,.,TRBJ2-4,TGTGCCAGCAGCCCAACAGGGTTTCAAGCCAAAAACATTCAGTACTTC,CASSPTGFQAKNIQYF
TRBV20-1,.,16,.,TRBJ1-1,TGCAGTGCTAGGCGGGGGCCGTTGGGGATGAACACTGAAGCTTTCTTT,CSARRGPLGMNTEAFF
TRBV12-3/TRBV12-4,few,17,TRBD2,TRBJ2-5,TGTGCCAGCAGTTTATTCTACGGGGGACTAGCCCAAGAGACCCAGTACTTC,CASSLFYGGLAQETQYF
TRBV14,few,16,TRBD2,TRBJ2-3,TGTGCCAGCAGCCACCTGACTAGCGGGAGTACAGATACGCAGTATTTT,CASSHLTSGSTDTQYF
TRBV11-2,few,13,TRBD2,TRBJ2-3,TGTGCCAGCGGCGGGGGGTTAGGTCATCAGCAGTATTTT,CASGGGLGHQQYF
TRBV4-3,few,16,TRBD2,TRBJ2-3,TGCGCCAGCAGCCAAGTGGCACTAGCGGGAGACGGTACGCAGTATTTT,CASSQVALAGDGTQYF
TRBV27,few,14,TRBD1,TRBJ2-7,TGTGCCAGCAGTCCAAGGACAGGGGGCTACGAGCAGTACTTC,CASSPRTGGYEQYF
TRBV13,.,12,.,TRBJ2-1,TGTGCCAGCAGCTTACACGGAAATGAGCAGTTCTTC,CASSLHGNEQFF
TRBV4-2,.,13,.,TRBJ2-5,TGTGCCAGCAGCCAAGTTTTGTTTGAGACCCAGTACTTC,CASSQVLFETQYF
TRBV10-1,few,14,TRBD1,TRBJ1-4,TGCGCCAGCAGTGAAGGGACAGCAAATGAAAAACTGTTTTTT,CASSEGTANEKLFF
TRBV4-3,.,16,.,TRBJ2-3,TGCGCCAGCAGCCAAGATTTGGGATGGCAGACAGATACGCAGTATTTT,CASSQDLGWQTDTQYF
TRBV2,.,13,TRBD1,TRBJ1-1,TGTGCCAGCAGTGAAGGGGCACAGGGGACGGCTTTCTTT,CASSEGAQGTAFF
TRBV5-1,few,16,.,TRBJ1-5,TGCGCCAGCAGCCCTCAGGGCCCGTATAGCAATCAGCCCCAGCATTTT,CASSPQGPYSNQPQHF
TRBV7-8,.,17,.,TRBJ2-2,TGTGCCAGCAGCTTAGAGTCGGATGGGGTATCTACCGGGGAGCTGTTTTTT,CASSLESDGVSTGELFF
TRBV7-9,few,17,.,TRBJ2-1,TGTGCCAGCAGCTTAGCCGGGACCCCCCAGGTTAGCGATGAGCAGTTCTTC,CASSLAGTPQVSDEQFF
TRBV29-1,many,14,.,TRBJ1-5,TGCAGCGTTCAGGACGGGTATGGCAATCAGCCCCAGCATTTT,CSVQDGYGNQPQHF
TRBV7-8,.,16,.,TRBJ2-1,TGTGCCAGCAGCTTACTGGCAACCGGCTCCTACAATGAGCAGTTCTTC,CASSLLATGSYNEQFF
TRBV27,many,16,TRBD1,TRBJ1-5,TGTGCCAGCAGTTATACAGGGGCCTATAGCAATCAGCCCCAGCATTTT,CASSYTGAYSNQPQHF
TRBV24-1,.,12,.,TRBJ1-2,TGTGCCACCAGTGGCGATAACTATGGCTACACCTTC,CATSGDNYGYTF
TRBV25-1,few,13,.,TRBJ2-7,TGTGCCAGCAGTACAGGTCAGTTCTACGAGCAGTACTTC,CASSTGQFYEQYF
TRBV11-2,many,17,TRBD2,TRBJ2-1,TGTGCCAGCAGCTTAAACGGGGGGGCGAGCTCCTACAATGAGCAGTTCTTC,CASSLNGGASSYNEQFF
TRBV7-2,few,14,TRBD2,TRBJ2-5,TGTGCCAGCAGCATCAATCTAGCGGAAGAGACCCAGTACTTC,CASSINLAEETQYF
TRBV3-1,.,17,.,TRBJ2-1,TGTGCCAGCAGCCACCCCGTCCGGGACTTCCCTTACAATGAGCAGTTCTTC,CASSHPVRDFPYNEQFF
TRBV7-8,few,15,.,TRBJ2-7,TGTGCCAGCAGCCCCCTTGGATGGCCCTCCTACGAGCAGTACTTC,CASSPLGWPSYEQYF
TRBV29-1,many,15,TRBD1,TRBJ2-1,TGCAGCGTTGAAGGGACAGGGCGAGTAGACAATGAGCAGTTCTTC,CSVEGTGRVDNEQFF
TRBV7-3,many,15,.,TRBJ2-3,TGTGCCAGCAGCGCAGAGGCGGGAAGCACAGATACGCAGTATTTT,CASSAEAGSTDTQYF
TRBV19,.,11,.,TRBJ2-2,TGTGCCAGATCTTACACCGGGGAGCTGTTTTTT,CARSYTGELFF
TRBV20-1,few,16,.,TRBJ2-5,TGCAGTGCTAGAGATCCGGTCCAGGGTAGTTGGGAGACCCAGTACTTC,CSARDPVQGSWETQYF